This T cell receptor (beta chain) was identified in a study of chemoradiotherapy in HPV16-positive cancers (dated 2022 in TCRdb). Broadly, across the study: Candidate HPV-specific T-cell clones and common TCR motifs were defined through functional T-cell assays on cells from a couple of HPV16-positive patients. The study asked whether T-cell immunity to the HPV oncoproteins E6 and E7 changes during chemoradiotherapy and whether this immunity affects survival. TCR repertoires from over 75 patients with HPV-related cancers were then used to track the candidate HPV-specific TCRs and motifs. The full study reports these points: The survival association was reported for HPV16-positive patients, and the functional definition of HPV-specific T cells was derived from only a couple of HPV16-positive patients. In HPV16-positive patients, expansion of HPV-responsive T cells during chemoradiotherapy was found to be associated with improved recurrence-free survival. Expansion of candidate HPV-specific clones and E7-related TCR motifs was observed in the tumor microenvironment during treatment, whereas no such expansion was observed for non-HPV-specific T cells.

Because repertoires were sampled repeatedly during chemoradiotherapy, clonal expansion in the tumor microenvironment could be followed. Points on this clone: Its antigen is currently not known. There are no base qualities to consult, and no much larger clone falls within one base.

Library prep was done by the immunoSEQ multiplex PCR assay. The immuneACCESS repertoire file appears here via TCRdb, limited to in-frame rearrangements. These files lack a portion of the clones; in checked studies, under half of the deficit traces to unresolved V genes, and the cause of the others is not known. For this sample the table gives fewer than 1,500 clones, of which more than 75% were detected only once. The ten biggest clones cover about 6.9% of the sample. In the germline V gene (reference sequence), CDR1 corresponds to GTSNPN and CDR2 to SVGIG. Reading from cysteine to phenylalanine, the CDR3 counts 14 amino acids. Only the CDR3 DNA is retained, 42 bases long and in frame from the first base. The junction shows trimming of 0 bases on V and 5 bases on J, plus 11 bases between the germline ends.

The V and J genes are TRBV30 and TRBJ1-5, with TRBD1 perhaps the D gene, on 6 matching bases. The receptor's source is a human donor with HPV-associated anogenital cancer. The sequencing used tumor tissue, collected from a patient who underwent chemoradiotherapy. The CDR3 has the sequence CAWSVKGGYQPQHF. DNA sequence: TGTGCCTGGAGTGTAAAAGGGGGATATCAGCCCCAGCATTTT. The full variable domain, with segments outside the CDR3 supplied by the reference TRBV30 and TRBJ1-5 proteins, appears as SQTIHQWPATLVQPVGSPLSLECTVEGTSNPNLYWYRQAAGRGLQLLFYSVGIGQISSEVPQNLSASRPQDRQFILSSKKLLLSDSGFYLCAWSVKGGYQPQHFGDGTRLSIL.